A single sample is the source of the 5 T cell receptor delta chains below, sequenced in a study of γδ T cells in repeated Plasmodium falciparum infection. TCRdb redid the clone calls on the multiplex PCR reads with CATT. Among tens of thousands of delta-chain clones listed, 1.9% were seen once. Vgamma9/Vdelta2+ and Vdelta2-negative gammadelta T cells were flow-sorted from PBMC for bulk sequencing. The sample taken for sequencing was gamma-delta T cells from blood. The source is a pool of human donors (malaria-infected and uninfected, not separated).

With respect to this clone: Only one base separates this from a far larger clonotype, so it likely reflects a read error. Distinct nucleotide sequences in the sample also encode this CDR3. The rearrangement uses TRDV1 and TRDJ1, with a weak D call TRDD2 (7 bases). Matching the DNA to germline supplied the J gene, which TCRdb does not give. This CDR3 has 25 amino acids. The V end lost 5 bases, the J end lost 0 bases, and 43 bases lay between the germline ends. Per germline, CDR1 TSWWSYY and CDR2 QGS. The CDR3 loop reads CALGPFLLSGIEFGYRPAYTDKLIF. DNA for the CDR3: TGTGCTCTTGGGCCATTCCTACTGTCAGGGATAGAGTTCGGGTACCGACCCGCATACACCGATAAACTCATCTTT.

This clone appeared many times. The protein held in TCRdb is that of a much larger clone and does not match this DNA's translation at residue 15, likely because of a read error; the protein shown is translated from the DNA. The V gene call reads TRDV2; no J gene was called; the table calls TRDD3, which could not be checked here. CDR3 length: 17 residues. Germline CDR1 and CDR2: GEAIGNYY and EKD. The chain's CDR3 is CACGGDRGEKTTDKPIF. CDR3 DNA: TGTGCCTGTGGGGGGGATCGGGGGGAGAAGACAACCGATAAACCCATCTTT.

At least ten counts were recorded for this clone. With only one base between it and a far larger clone, this is likely a read error. At the DNA level, this CDR3 is encoded by other sequences in the same sample as well. V and J are TRAV38-2/DV8 and TRDJ1; 12 nucleotides line up with TRDD3. Because TCRdb records no J gene, it was assigned here through a match of the DNA to germline. The CDR3 has 24 residues. The germline gives CDR1 TSESDYY, CDR2 QEAYKQQN. The CDR3: CAYRSFEYFQATYWGIPATDKLIF. The CDR3 nucleotides are TGTGCCTATAGGAGCTTCGAATACTTCCAAGCTACGTACTGGGGGATACCGGCCACCGATAAACTCATCTTT.

At least ten counts were recorded for this clone. V is TRDV1 and J is TRDJ1; 13 nucleotides match TRDD3. The CDR3 contains 23 residues. The V gene end was trimmed by 4 bases and the J gene end by 3 bases; junction bases not matched to a gene: 26. The germline V gene encodes CDR1 TSWWSYY and CDR2 QGS. In DNA, the CDR3 is TGTGCTCTTGGGGTCAGGTCCCTTCCTACGTTTGGCGTACTGGGGGATACGGCCGATAAACTCATCTTT. Translation: CALGVRSLPTFGVLGDTADKLIF.

The table lists this clone with a few counts. TCRdb's listed protein matches a much larger clone and diverges from this DNA's translation at residue 3, likely through a read error; the protein shown comes from the DNA. The chain links TRDV1 to TRDJ1; 9 bases are shared with TRDD3. The J gene is absent in TCRdb and was assigned here via DNA matching to germline. Germline V gene lookup returns CDR1 TSWWSYY and CDR2 QGS. The CDR3 runs to 26 residues. CDR3 amino acids: CAIGEGWGIVKIPTWGGMVYTDKLIF. The CDR3 DNA sequence: TGTGCTATTGGGGAAGGCTGGGGGATTGTTAAAATTCCTACGTGGGGAGGGATGGTGTACACCGATAAACTCATCTTT.